The 9 T cell receptor beta chains given below trace back to one sample, sequenced in a study of beta chain features in type 1 diabetes. The sequenced template was cDNA made from the entire isolated RNA. Only in-frame clones appear in the TCRdb table, and some are missing; sequencing was by immunoSEQ multiplex PCR. The sample holds over 350,000 clones, roughly 16% seen once. Sequencing was done on a sample of naive CD4+ T cells from blood. The receptors were gathered from a woman younger than 35 in good health.

This clone has more than one count but fewer than ten. The sample carries other DNA sequences with the same CDR3. This chain joins TRBV30 and TRBJ2-7; TRBD1 agrees at 7 bases. The J segment lost 4 bases and the V segment lost 0 bases, leaving 0 bases of the junction unmatched. Germline loops: CDR1 GTSNPN, CDR2 SVGIG (reference sequence). CDR3 size: 12 residues. The CDR3 protein is CAWSVQGYEQYF. The CDR3 coding sequence is TGTGCCTGGAGTGTACAGGGGTACGAGCAGTACTTC.

The chain carries TRBV7-9 and TRBJ1-2; 7 bases agree with TRBD1. Trimming took 2 bases from V and 7 from J; bases not matched to a gene: 4. This CDR3 spans 13 amino acids. CDR1 is SEHNR, CDR2 FQNEAQ, per germline (reference sequence). CDR3 protein: CASSLTTGSGYTF. DNA of the CDR3: TGTGCCAGCAGCTTAACGACAGGGAGTGGCTACACCTTC.

This clone was recorded a few times. The chain carries TRBV7-9 and TRBJ2-5, with 8 bases identical to TRBD1. Germline V gene sequence: CDR1 SEHNR, CDR2 FQNEAQ (reference sequence). The length of the CDR3 is 14 residues. J lost 2 bases, V lost 5 bases, and 4 bases had no gene match. DNA of the CDR3: TGTGCCAGCAGCATATACAGGGGGCAAGAGACCCAGTACTTC. Protein: CASSIYRGQETQYF.

The gene calls are TRBV28 and TRBJ1-2; a possible D gene is TRBD1 (6 bases). V dropped 8 bases and J dropped 3 bases, with 19 bases sitting between them. Germline assignment: CDR1 MDHEN and CDR2 SYDVKM. The CDR3 is 15 residues long. Here the CDR3 reads CASLEGGALDYGYTF. The CDR3 nucleotides read TGTGCCAGCCTGGAAGGGGGGGCATTAGACTATGGCTACACCTTC.

This clone was observed a handful of times. This chain links TRBV30 with TRBJ1-5; D unresolved. V lost 2 bases and J lost 0, with 8 bases in between. This CDR3 has 14 residues. Per the germline V gene, CDR1 is GTSNPN and CDR2 is SVGIG (reference sequence). CDR3 region: CAWSSQNSNQPQHF. In DNA form, the CDR3 reads TGTGCCTGGAGTTCACAGAATAGCAATCAGCCCCAGCATTTT. The full variable domain, rest sourced from reference TRBV30 and TRBJ1-5, is SQTIHQWPATLVQPVGSPLSLECTVEGTSNPNLYWYRQAAGRGLQLLFYSVGIGQISSEVPQNLSASRPQDRQFILSSKKLLLSDSGFYLCAWSSQNSNQPQHFGDGTRLSIL.

Only a few counts were recorded for this clone. The gene calls are TRBV5-1 and TRBJ2-3; the D gene is possibly TRBD2 (5 bases). Germline CDR1 and CDR2: SGHRS and YFSETQ. Trimming shortened V by 0 bases and J by 1 base, and 9 bases separated the two germline ends. The CDR3 consists of 15 residues. This CDR3 reads CASSLEEEGTDTQYF. CDR3 DNA: TGCGCCAGCAGCTTGGAAGAGGAGGGCACAGATACGCAGTATTTT. The variable domain in full, with the rest retrieved from reference TRBV5-1 and TRBJ2-3, is KAGVTQTPRYLIKTRGQQVTLSCSPISGHRSVSWYQQTPGQGLQFLFEYFSETQRNKGNFPGRFSGRQFSNSRSEMNVSTLELGDSALYLCASSLEEEGTDTQYFGPGTRLTVL.

The rearrangement joins TRBV4-2 to TRBJ2-7; TRBD2 matches 7 bases. With V trimmed by 0 bases and J by 2 bases, 13 bases remained unmatched. The CDR3 has 18 residues. CDR1 is LGHNA, CDR2 YNFKEQ, per germline. The CDR3 protein is CASSQDWEVAGRAYEQYF. DNA of the CDR3: TGTGCCAGCAGCCAAGATTGGGAAGTAGCGGGCCGAGCCTACGAGCAGTACTTC.

The table lists this clone with a few counts. J is TRBJ1-2 and V is TRBV7-9; 7 nucleotides match TRBD1. Per the germline V gene, CDR1 is SEHNR and CDR2 is FQNEAQ (reference sequence). V gave up 5 bases and J gave up 1 base; unmatched junction bases: 10. The CDR3 has 16 amino acids. CDR3 amino acids: CASSNPDRRINYGYTF. The CDR3, as DNA: TGTGCCAGCAGCAACCCGGACAGGCGGATTAACTATGGCTACACCTTC.

This clone was counted only a few times. The chain links TRBV7-6 to TRBJ2-7; TRBD2 agrees at 12 bases. Germline V gives CDR1 SGHVS, CDR2 FNYEAQ. CDR3 length equals 15 residues. Trimming cost V 4 bases and J 3 bases; bases outside gene matches: 4. CDR3 in DNA: TGTGCCAGCAGCTCCGGGACTAGCGGGTTCTACGAGCAGTACTTC. This gives the protein CASSSGTSGFYEQYF.